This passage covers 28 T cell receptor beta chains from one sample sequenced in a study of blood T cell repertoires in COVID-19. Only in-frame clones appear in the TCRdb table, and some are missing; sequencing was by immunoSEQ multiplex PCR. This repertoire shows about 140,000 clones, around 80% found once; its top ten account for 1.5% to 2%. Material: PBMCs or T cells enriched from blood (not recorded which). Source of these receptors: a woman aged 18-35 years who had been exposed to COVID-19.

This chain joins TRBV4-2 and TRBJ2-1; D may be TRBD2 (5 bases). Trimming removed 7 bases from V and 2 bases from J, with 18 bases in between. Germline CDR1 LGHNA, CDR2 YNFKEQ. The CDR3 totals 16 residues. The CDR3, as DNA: TGTGCCAGCAACCAGAACCCAACTAGGCCCTACAATGAGCAGTTCTTC. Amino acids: CASNQNPTRPYNEQFF.

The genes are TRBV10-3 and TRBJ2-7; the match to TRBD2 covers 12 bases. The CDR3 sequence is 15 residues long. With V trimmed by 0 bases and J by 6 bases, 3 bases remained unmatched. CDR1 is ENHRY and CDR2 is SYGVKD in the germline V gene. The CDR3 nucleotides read TGTGCCATCAGTGAGTCGTGGACTAGCGGGACCGAGCAGTACTTC. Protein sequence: CAISESWTSGTEQYF.

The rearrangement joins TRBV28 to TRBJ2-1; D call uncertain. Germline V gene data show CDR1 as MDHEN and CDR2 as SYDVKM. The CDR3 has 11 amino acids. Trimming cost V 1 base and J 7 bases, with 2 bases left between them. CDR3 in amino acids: CASSLLNEQFF. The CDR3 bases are TGTGCCAGCAGTTTATTAAATGAGCAGTTCTTC. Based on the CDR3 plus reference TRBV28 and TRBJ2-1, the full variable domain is DVKVTQSSRYLVKRTGEKVFLECVQDMDHENMFWYRQDPGLGLRLIYFSYDVKMKEKGDIPEGYSVSREKKERFSLILESASTNQTSMYLCASSLLNEQFFGPGTRLTVL.

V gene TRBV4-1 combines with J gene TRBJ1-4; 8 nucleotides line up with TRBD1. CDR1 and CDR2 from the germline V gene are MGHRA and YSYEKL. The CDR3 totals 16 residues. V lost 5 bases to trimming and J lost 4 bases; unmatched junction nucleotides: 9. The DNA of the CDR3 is TGCGCCAGCAGCAATTCCAGACAGGGGTTTAATGAAAAACTGTTTTTT. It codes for CASSNSRQGFNEKLFF.

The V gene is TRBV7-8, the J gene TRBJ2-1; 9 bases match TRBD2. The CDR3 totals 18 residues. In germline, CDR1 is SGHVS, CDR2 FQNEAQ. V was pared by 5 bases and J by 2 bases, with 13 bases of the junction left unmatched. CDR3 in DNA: TGTGCCAGCAGCAACCCCGGGACTAGCTCCAAAACCTACAATGAGCAGTTCTTC. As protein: CASSNPGTSSKTYNEQFF. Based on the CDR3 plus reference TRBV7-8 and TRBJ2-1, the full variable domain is GAGVSQSPRYKVAKRGQDVALRCDPISGHVSLFWYQQALGQGPEFLTYFQNEAQLDKSGLPSDRFFAERPEGSVSTLKIQRTQQEDSAVYLCASSNPGTSSKTYNEQFFGPGTRLTVL.

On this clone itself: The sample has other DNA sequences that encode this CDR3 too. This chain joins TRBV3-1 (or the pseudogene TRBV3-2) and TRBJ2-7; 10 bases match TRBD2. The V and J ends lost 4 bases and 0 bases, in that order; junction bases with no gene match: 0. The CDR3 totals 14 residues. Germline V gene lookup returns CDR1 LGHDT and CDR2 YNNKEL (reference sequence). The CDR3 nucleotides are TGTGCCAGCAGCCGGACTAGCGGCTCCTACGAGCAGTACTTC. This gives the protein CASSRTSGSYEQYF.

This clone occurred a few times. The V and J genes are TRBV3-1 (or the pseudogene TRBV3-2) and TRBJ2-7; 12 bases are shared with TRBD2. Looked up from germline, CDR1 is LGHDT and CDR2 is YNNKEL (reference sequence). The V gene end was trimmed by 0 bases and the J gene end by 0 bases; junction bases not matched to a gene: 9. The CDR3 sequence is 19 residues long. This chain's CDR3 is CASSQDIGLAGMSSYEQYF. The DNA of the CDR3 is TGTGCCAGCAGCCAAGATATAGGACTAGCGGGAATGAGCTCCTACGAGCAGTACTTC.

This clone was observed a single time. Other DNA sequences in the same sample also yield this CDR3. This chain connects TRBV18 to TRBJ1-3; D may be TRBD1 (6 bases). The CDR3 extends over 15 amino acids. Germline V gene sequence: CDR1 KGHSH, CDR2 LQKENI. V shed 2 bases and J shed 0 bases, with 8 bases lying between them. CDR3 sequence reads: CASSPGQNSGNTIYF. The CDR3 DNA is TGTGCCAGCTCACCAGGACAGAACTCTGGAAACACCATATATTTT.

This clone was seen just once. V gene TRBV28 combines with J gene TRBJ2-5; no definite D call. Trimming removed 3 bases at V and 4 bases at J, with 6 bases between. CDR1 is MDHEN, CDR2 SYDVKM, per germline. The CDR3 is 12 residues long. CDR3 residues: CASSLKRETQYF. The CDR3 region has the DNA TGTGCCAGCAGTTTGAAGCGAGAGACCCAGTACTTC.

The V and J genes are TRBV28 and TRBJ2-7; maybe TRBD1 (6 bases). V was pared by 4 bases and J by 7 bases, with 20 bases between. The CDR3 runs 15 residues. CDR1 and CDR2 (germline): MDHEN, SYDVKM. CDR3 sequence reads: CASSSRGPTLREQYF. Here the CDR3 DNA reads TGTGCCAGCAGTTCCAGGGGCCCTACGTTGAGAGAGCAGTACTTC.

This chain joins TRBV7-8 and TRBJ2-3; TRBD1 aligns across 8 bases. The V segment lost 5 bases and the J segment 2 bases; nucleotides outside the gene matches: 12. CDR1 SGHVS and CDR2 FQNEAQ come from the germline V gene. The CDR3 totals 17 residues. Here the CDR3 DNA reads TGTGCCAGCAGCCTGTGGGCGGGACAGGTCGTCACAGATACGCAGTATTTT. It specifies CASSLWAGQVVTDTQYF. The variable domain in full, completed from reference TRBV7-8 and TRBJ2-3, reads GAGVSQSPRYKVAKRGQDVALRCDPISGHVSLFWYQQALGQGPEFLTYFQNEAQLDKSGLPSDRFFAERPEGSVSTLKIQRTQQEDSAVYLCASSLWAGQVVTDTQYFGPGTRLTVL.

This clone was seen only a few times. CDR3 residues: CASSVETGGSTDTQYF. As DNA, the CDR3 is TGTGCCAGCAGCGTAGAGACTGGGGGGAGCACAGATACGCAGTATTTT. The J gene is TRBJ2-3, the V gene TRBV9, with a weak D call TRBD2 (6 bases). Germline V gene sequence: CDR1 SGDLS, CDR2 YYNGEE. There are 16 residues in the CDR3. The V end was cut by 0 bases, the J end by 0 bases, with 11 bases between.

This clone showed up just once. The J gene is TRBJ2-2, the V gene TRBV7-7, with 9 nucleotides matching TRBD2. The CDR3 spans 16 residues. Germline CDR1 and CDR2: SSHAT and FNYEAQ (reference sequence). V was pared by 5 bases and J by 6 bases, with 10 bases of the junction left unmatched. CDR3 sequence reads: CASSVNPGLASGELFF. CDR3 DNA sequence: TGTGCCAGCAGCGTTAACCCGGGACTAGCCTCCGGGGAGCTGTTTTTT. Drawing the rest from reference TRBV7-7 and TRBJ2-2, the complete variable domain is GAGVSQSPRYKVTKRGQDVTLRCDPISSHATLYWYQQALGQGPEFLTYFNYEAQPDKSGLPSDRFSAERPEGSISTLTIQRTEQRDSAMYRCASSVNPGLASGELFFGEGSRLTVL.

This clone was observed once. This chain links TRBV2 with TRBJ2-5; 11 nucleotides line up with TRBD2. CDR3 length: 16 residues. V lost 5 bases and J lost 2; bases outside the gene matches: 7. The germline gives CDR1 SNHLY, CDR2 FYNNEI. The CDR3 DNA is TGTGCCAGCAGTTACCTCTTAGCGGGGGGGCAAGAGACCCAGTACTTC. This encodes CASSYLLAGGQETQYF. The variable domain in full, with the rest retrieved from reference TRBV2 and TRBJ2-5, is EPEVTQTPSHQVTQMGQEVILRCVPISNHLYFYWYRQILGQKVEFLVSFYNNEISEKSEIFDDQFSVERPDGSNFTLKIRSTKLEDSAMYFCASSYLLAGGQETQYFGPGTRLLVL.

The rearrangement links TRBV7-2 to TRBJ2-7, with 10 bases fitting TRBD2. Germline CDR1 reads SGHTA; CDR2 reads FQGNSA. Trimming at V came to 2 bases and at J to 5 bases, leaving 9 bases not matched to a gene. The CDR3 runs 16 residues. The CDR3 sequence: CASSLLAGGPSDEQYF. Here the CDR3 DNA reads TGTGCCAGCAGCTTATTAGCGGGAGGCCCAAGCGACGAGCAGTACTTC.

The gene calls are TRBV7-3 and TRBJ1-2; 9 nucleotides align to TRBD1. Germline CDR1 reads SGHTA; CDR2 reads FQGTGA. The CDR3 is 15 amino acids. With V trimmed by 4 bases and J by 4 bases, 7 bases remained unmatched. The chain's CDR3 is CASSSRPTGGYGYTF. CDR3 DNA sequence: TGTGCCAGCAGCTCAAGGCCGACAGGGGGCTATGGCTACACCTTC.

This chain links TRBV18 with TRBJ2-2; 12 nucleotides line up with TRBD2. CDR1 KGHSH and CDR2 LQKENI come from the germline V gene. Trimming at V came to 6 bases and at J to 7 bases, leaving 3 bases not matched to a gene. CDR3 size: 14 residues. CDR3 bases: TGTGCCAGCTCCCAACTAGCGGGAGGCGGGGAGCTGTTTTTT. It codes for CASSQLAGGGELFF. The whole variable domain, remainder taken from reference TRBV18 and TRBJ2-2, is NAGVMQNPRHLVRRRGQEARLRCSPMKGHSHVYWYRQLPEEGLKFMVYLQKENIIDESGMPKERFSAEFPKEGPSILRIQQVVRGDSAAYFCASSQLAGGGELFFGEGSRLTVL.

The CDR3 sequence is CASSSRRLAGTYNEQFF. CDR3 in DNA: TGTGCCAGCAGCTCGCGCCGACTAGCGGGGACCTACAATGAGCAGTTCTTC. The chain employs TRBV3-1 (or the pseudogene TRBV3-2) and TRBJ2-1, with 11 bases aligning to TRBD2. The junction had 8 bases not matched to a gene; V was cut back by 5 bases and J by 2 bases. Per germline, CDR1 LGHDT and CDR2 YNNKEL (reference sequence). This CDR3 comprises 17 residues.

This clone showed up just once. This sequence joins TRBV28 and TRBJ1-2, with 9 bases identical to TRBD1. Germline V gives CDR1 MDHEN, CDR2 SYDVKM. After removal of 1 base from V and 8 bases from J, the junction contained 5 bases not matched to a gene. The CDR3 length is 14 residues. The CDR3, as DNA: TGTGCCAGCAGTTTATTAACAGGGGGCGGGGGCTACACCTTC. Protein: CASSLLTGGGGYTF.

The CDR3 DNA reads as TGTGCCAGCAGTGAACAACAGACCTATGGCTACACCTTC. The encoded protein is CASSEQQTYGYTF. J is TRBJ1-2 and V is TRBV6-1; D unresolved. Per germline, CDR1 MNHNS and CDR2 SASEGT. The CDR3 has 13 residues. V lost 2 bases, J lost 4 bases, and 8 bases lay in between.

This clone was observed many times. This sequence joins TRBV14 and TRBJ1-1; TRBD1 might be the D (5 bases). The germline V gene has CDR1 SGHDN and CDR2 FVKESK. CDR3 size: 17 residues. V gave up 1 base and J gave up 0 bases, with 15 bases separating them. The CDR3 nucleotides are TGTGCCAGCAGCCAAGCTCAGGGATCGGTAATGAACACTGAAGCTTTCTTT. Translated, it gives CASSQAQGSVMNTEAFF.

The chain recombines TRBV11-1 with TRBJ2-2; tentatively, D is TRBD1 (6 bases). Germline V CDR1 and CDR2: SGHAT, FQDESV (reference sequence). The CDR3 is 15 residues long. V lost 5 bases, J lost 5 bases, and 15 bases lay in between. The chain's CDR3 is CASSPRQVRTGELFF. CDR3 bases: TGTGCCAGCAGCCCAAGACAGGTTAGGACCGGGGAGCTGTTTTTT.

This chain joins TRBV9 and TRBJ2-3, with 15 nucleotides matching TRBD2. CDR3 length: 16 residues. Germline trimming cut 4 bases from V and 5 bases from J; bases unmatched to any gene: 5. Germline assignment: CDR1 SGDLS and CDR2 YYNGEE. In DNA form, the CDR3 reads TGTGCCAGCAGCATACCGGGACTAGCGGGAGGAGATACGCAGTATTTT. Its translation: CASSIPGLAGGDTQYF.

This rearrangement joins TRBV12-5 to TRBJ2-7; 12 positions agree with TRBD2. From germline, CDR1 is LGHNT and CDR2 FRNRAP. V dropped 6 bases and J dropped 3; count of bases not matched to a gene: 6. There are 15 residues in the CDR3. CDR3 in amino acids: CASGQGLAGIYEQYF. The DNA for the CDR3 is TGTGCTAGTGGCCAAGGACTAGCGGGGATCTACGAGCAGTACTTC.

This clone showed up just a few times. Here the CDR3 reads CASSPGRRETQYF. CDR3 DNA: TGTGCCAGCTCACCGGGGCGTAGGGAGACCCAGTACTTC. The rearrangement joins TRBV18 to TRBJ2-5, with D possibly being TRBD1 (5 bases). V gave up 3 bases and J gave up 5 bases, with 10 bases separating them. Germline V lookup: CDR1 KGHSH, CDR2 LQKENI. This CDR3 region has 13 residues.

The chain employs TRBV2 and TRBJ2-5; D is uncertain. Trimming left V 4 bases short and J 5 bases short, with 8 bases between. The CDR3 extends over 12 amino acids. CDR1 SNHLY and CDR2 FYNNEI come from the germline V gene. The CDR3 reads CASSGRFETQYF. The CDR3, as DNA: TGTGCCAGCAGTGGTAGATTCGAGACCCAGTACTTC.

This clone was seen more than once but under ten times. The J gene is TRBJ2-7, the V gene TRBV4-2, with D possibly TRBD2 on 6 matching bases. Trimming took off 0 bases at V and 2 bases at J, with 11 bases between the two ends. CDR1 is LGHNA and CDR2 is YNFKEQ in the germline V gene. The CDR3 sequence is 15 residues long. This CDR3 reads CASSQDLANTYEQYF. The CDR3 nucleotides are TGTGCCAGCAGCCAAGATCTAGCGAATACCTACGAGCAGTACTTC.

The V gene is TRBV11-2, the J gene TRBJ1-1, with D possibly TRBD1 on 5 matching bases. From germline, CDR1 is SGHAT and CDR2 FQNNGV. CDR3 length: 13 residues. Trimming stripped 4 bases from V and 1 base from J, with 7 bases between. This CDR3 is CASSSQGNTEAFF. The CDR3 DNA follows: TGTGCCAGCAGCTCCCAGGGGAACACTGAAGCTTTCTTT.